This T cell receptor (beta chain) comes out of a study of Ad26.COV2.S vaccination and SARS-CoV-2 variants. About the research overall: The authors gave Ad26.COV2.S intramuscularly, either once or twice 56 days apart.

With 0 bases clipped from V and 8 bases from J, the junction kept 24 bases outside the gene matches. The CDR3 sequence is 21 residues long. CDR1 and CDR2 from the germline V gene are MRHNA and SNTAGT. Data came from immunoSEQ multiplex PCR; TCRdb stores just in-frame clones and leaves some out. The top ten clones hold 1.5% to 2% of a sample with a few hundred thousand clones, 89% of them seen once. The sample's treatment: 15 to 20 received Ad26.COV2.S at low or high dose, single or two shots; several received placebo; per-sample allocation not given. Sampling happened 63 days after the first vaccine or placebo injection.

This receptor was obtained from a person aged 18-60 years who received the Ad26.COV2.S COVID-19 vaccine or a placebo. The chain is built from TRBV6-4 and TRBJ2-1; 8 nucleotides match TRBD2. The material was peripheral blood, obtained in a trial of Ad26.COV2.S vaccine versus placebo. The CDR3 DNA is TGTGCCAGCAGTGACTCGTGGGCGGGAGGCCATCCGTCAATTTGGGGCGATGAGCAGTTCTTC. Its translation: CASSDSWAGGHPSIWGDEQFF.